This T cell receptor (beta chain) was retrieved from a study of blood T cell repertoires in COVID-19. The wider study: Acute and convalescent COVID-19 samples came from the United States, Italy and Spain. PBMCs, B-cell-depleted T cells, or T cells were the source of the cDNA or gDNA that made up the material.

In the authors' methods: Counts of nucleated cells, estimated from reference gene primer amplification, were obtained. TCRdb's copy holds only in-frame clones and misses some; the assay was immunoSEQ multiplex PCR. V and J calls and clone size are those listed in that table; D and trimming were worked out from the DNA. The sample lists some 200,000 clones, around 80% seen once, with 4.5% to 7% in the top ten. The ends were cut back, 6 bases at V and 1 base at J, with 13 bases in the middle. Germline CDR1 is MNHEY and CDR2 is SMNVEV (reference sequence). The CDR3 contains 15 residues. The V gene is TRBV27, the J gene TRBJ1-5; TRBD1 might be the D (6 bases). This TCR was recovered from a woman in her 70s with acute or convalescent COVID-19. The sequencing sample was made of peripheral blood. The CDR3 sequence: CASSRGGVSNQPQHF. CDR3 DNA: TGTGCCAGCAGCCGAGGGGGAGTCAGCAATCAGCCCCAGCATTTT.